The sequence of this T cell receptor (beta chain) was determined in a study of post-analysis software for immune sequencing data. Whole-study results and caveats: Five or six TRBV segments (TRBV5-6, TRBV5-1 and TRBV20-1 among them) occurred more frequently in patients than in controls. Significantly decreased normalized Chao1 diversity was recorded for multiple sclerosis patients relative to controls. By F measure, samples from a shared preparation batch strongly co-clustered.

V was clipped by 6 bases and J by 2 bases, with 3 bases between them. The length of the CDR3 is 11 residues. The germline V gene encodes CDR1 ENHRY and CDR2 SYGVKD. cDNA libraries for TCR beta contained unique molecular identifiers. TCRdb re-called the PCR reads through MiXCR, storing one row per CDR3 protein. The table shows 750,000 to 900,000 distinct CDR3 sequences, with approximately 44% occurring only once. Concerning this clonotype itself: Its antigen is unidentified.

This receptor was identified in a girl aged 5-17 years with multiple sclerosis. The chain employs TRBV10-3 and TRBJ2-3; no reliable D call. Sequenced: blood. The chain's CDR3 is CAIRNTDTQYF. Written as DNA, the CDR3 is TGTGCCATCAGGAACACAGATACGCAGTATTTT.